One sample yielded the 10 T cell receptor beta chains listed below, sequenced in a study of blood T cell repertoires in COVID-19. The assay was immunoSEQ multiplex PCR, and TCRdb's table has in-frame clones only and misses some. Of some 70,000 clones in the sample, about 89% were seen once. Sequenced input: peripheral blood. Receptors were obtained from a man in his sixties with acute or convalescent COVID-19.

The V gene is TRBV7-6, the J gene TRBJ1-2; D uncertain. The CDR3 consists of 15 residues. Per germline, CDR1 SGHVS and CDR2 FNYEAQ. V was pared by 5 bases and J by 9 bases, with 22 bases between. In DNA form, the CDR3 reads TGTGCCAGCAGCCCCGAGAGCCTGGTGGGCGAAAGCTACACCTTC. Protein product: CASSPESLVGESYTF.

The chain links TRBV2 to TRBJ1-1; 10 bases line up with TRBD1. The germline V gene has CDR1 SNHLY and CDR2 FYNNEI. This CDR3 has 13 amino acids. The V gene end was trimmed by 9 bases and the J gene end by 4 bases; junction bases not matched to a gene: 5. The DNA of the CDR3 is TGTGCCAGTCCGGACAGGGGGACCACTGAAGCTTTCTTT. Its protein is CASPDRGTTEAFF.

The rearrangement links TRBV7-9 to TRBJ1-3, with D perhaps TRBD1 (6 bases). CDR1 is SEHNR, CDR2 FQNEAQ, per germline (reference sequence). Trimming stripped 4 bases from V and 1 base from J, with 8 bases between. The CDR3 spans 14 residues. CDR3 protein: CASSYGTSGNTIYF. The CDR3 nucleotides read TGTGCCAGCAGCTACGGGACATCTGGAAACACCATATATTTT.

Comment on this clone: At one end, the junction sequence differs from germline, possibly due to a read error. The sample holds other DNA sequences that translate to the same CDR3. The rearrangement uses TRBV5-1 and TRBJ1-6; possibly TRBD1 for D (5 bases). The CDR3 runs to 15 residues. Germline V gene sequence: CDR1 SGHRS, CDR2 YFSETQ. DNA for the CDR3: TGCGCCAGCAGCTTGGATGGGGCTGATAATTCGCCCCTCCACTTT. The encoded protein is CASSLDGADNSPLHF.

V and J are TRBV9 and TRBJ1-1, with 12 bases identical to TRBD1. The ends lost 1 base at V and 11 bases at J; junction bases unmatched: 12. This CDR3 region has 16 residues. Germline CDR1 is SGDLS and CDR2 is YYNGEE. CDR3 residues: CASSVISGTGGMRAFF. CDR3 in DNA: TGTGCCAGCAGCGTAATTTCAGGGACAGGGGGCATGAGGGCTTTCTTT.

The chain couples TRBV3-1 (or the pseudogene TRBV3-2) to TRBJ2-1; 7 nucleotides agree with TRBD1. CDR1 and CDR2 (germline): LGHDT, YNNKEL (reference sequence). The J segment lost 0 bases and the V segment lost 5 bases, leaving 7 bases of the junction unmatched. CDR3 length: 16 amino acids. In DNA, the CDR3 is TGTGCCAGCAGCAACCCGGGACAGTTCTCCTACAATGAGCAGTTCTTC. Protein product: CASSNPGQFSYNEQFF.

The rearrangement links TRBV27 to TRBJ1-6; TRBD1 matches 8 bases. CDR1 is MNHEY and CDR2 is SMNVEV in the germline V gene (reference sequence). V lost 3 bases to trimming and J lost 4 bases; unmatched junction nucleotides: 11. The CDR3 is 18 amino acids. The CDR3 region has the DNA TGTGCCAGCAGTTTTTCCCCAGGACAGGGTTCGTATAATTCACCCCTCCACTTT. Protein: CASSFSPGQGSYNSPLHF.

This clone was seen just once. The genes are TRBV5-6 and TRBJ2-7, with 8 bases that match TRBD2. Looked up from germline, CDR1 is SGHDT and CDR2 is YYEEEE. V shed 0 bases, J shed 3 bases, and the junction held 5 bases outside the gene matches. The CDR3 runs 15 residues. The CDR3 protein is CASSLGAGGGYEQYF. As DNA, the CDR3 is TGTGCCAGCAGCTTGGGGGCGGGGGGCGGCTACGAGCAGTACTTC.

The chain combines TRBV11-1 with TRBJ1-1, with D unclear. Trimming shortened V by 5 bases and J by 3 bases, and 16 bases separated the two germline ends. The CDR3 consists of 15 residues. Germline V gene data show CDR1 as SGHAT and CDR2 as FQDESV (reference sequence). CDR3 in amino acids: CASSPRGSTYTEAFF. In DNA form, the CDR3 reads TGTGCCAGCAGCCCCCGTGGCTCCACATACACTGAAGCTTTCTTT.

The chain links TRBV5-5 to TRBJ2-1, with D perhaps matching TRBD2 (6 bases). This CDR3 contains 16 residues. V was cut by 0 bases and J by 8 bases, with 18 bases left in between. Germline V gives CDR1 SGHKS, CDR2 YYEKEE (reference sequence). The DNA for the CDR3 is TGTGCCAGCAGCTTGGAAGCGGGTATAATCGGGTATGAGCAGTTCTTC. Translated, it gives CASSLEAGIIGYEQFF. Full variable domain (rest looked up from reference TRBV5-5 and TRBJ2-1): DAGVTQSPTHLIKTRGQQVTLRCSPISGHKSVSWYQQVLGQGPQFIFQYYEKEERGRGNFPDRFSARQFPNYSSELNVNALLLGDSALYLCASSLEAGIIGYEQFFGPGTRLTVL.